The 26 T cell receptor beta chains reported below all come from one sample, sequenced in a study of T cells in Graves' hyperthyroidism and ophthalmopathy. The TCR beta CDR3 regions underwent amplification using RNA transcripts as the source. The study used the HTBI primer set for a first-round RT-PCR of the TCR CDR3. MiXCR, run by TCRdb on the multiplex PCR reads, gives a single entry per CDR3 protein. In the table there are 200,000 to 250,000 distinct CDR3 sequences, over 20% of which are singletons. Sample: blood. Every receptor here comes from a woman between 40 and 50 years old with Graves' ophthalmopathy.

This chain connects TRBV28 to TRBJ1-5, with D possibly TRBD1 on 6 matching bases. Trimming removed 10 bases from V and 9 bases from J, with 16 bases in between. CDR1 and CDR2 (germline): MDHEN, SYDVKM. The CDR3 length is 12 residues. DNA for the CDR3: TGTGCCACCAAGACAGGCCTGAGGCCCCAGCATTTT. Amino acids: CATKTGLRPQHF.

This clonotype has a count of ten or more. The rearrangement links TRBV28 to TRBJ1-5; 9 bases align to TRBD1. Germline CDR1 and CDR2: MDHEN and SYDVKM. The CDR3 spans 13 residues. The junction had 5 bases not matched to a gene; V was cut back by 7 bases and J by 7 bases. The DNA for the CDR3 is TGTGCCAGCAAGGGGGGGACAGGGCAGCCCCAGCATTTT. It yields the protein CASKGGTGQPQHF.

This clonotype has ten or more counts. The rearrangement uses TRBV28 and TRBJ1-2; weak D call: TRBD1 (5 bases). V lost 6 bases, J lost 6 bases, and 14 bases lay in between. The CDR3 runs to 13 residues. Germline CDR1 reads MDHEN; CDR2 reads SYDVKM. The CDR3 nucleotides are TGTGCCAGCAGCAGGACATTCGGTGATGGCTACACCTTC. Translation: CASSRTFGDGYTF.

This clonotype was seen many times. The chain employs TRBV19 and TRBJ1-2, with no clear D. The germline V gene encodes CDR1 LNHDA and CDR2 SQIVND (reference sequence). The CDR3 sequence is 11 residues long. V dropped 10 bases and J dropped 4 bases, with 10 bases sitting between them. CDR3 coding DNA: TGTGCCAAGCCGTGGGCCTATGGCTACACCTTC. It encodes CAKPWAYGYTF.

Ten or more counts support this clonotype. In DNA form, the CDR3 reads TGTGCCAGCAGTGAAATGGGGGCAACTAATGAAAAACTGTTTTTT. It yields the protein CASSEMGATNEKLFF. V gene TRBV6-1 combines with J gene TRBJ1-4, with TRBD1 as a possible D gene (5 bases). The CDR3 runs 15 residues. The germline V and J ends were trimmed by 2 bases and 0 bases, with 7 bases remaining between them. Germline-derived CDR1 and CDR2 are MNHNS and SASEGT.

CDR3 nucleotide sequence: TGTGCCAGCAAAAAAGGGACAGGGTTCCACGAGCAGTACTTC. This sequence encodes CASKKGTGFHEQYF. This chain connects TRBV28 to TRBJ2-7; 9 positions match TRBD1. The CDR3 length is 14 residues. Per the germline V gene, CDR1 is MDHEN and CDR2 is SYDVKM. Trimming removed 7 bases from V and 5 bases from J; junction bases left unmatched: 9.

This clonotype was seen ten or more times. The chain is built from TRBV6-5 and TRBJ2-7; D not resolved. The CDR3 totals 13 residues. Trimming removed 8 bases from V and 1 base from J, with 12 bases in between. Germline CDR1 is MNHEY and CDR2 is SVGAGI. CDR3 sequence reads: CASAPSESYEQYF. In DNA form, the CDR3 reads TGTGCCAGCGCTCCATCGGAGTCCTACGAGCAGTACTTC.

This clonotype has ten or more counts. CDR3 residues: CASSLDGQPNTEAFF. The CDR3 DNA follows: TGCGCCAGCAGCTTGGACGGCCAACCGAACACTGAAGCTTTCTTT. The chain uses TRBV5-1 and TRBJ1-1; no firm D call. Deletions cut 0 bases from V and 1 base from J, with 10 bases between. The CDR3 loop spans 15 amino acids. Germline V gene lookup returns CDR1 SGHRS and CDR2 YFSETQ.

The chain is built from TRBV6-5 and TRBJ1-6, with D maybe TRBD1 (5 bases). Looked up from germline, CDR1 is MNHEY and CDR2 is SVGAGI. The CDR3 length is 14 residues. The ends were cut back, 0 bases at V and 8 bases at J, with 8 bases in the middle. The CDR3 loop is CASSYSGEDSPLHF. The CDR3 region has the DNA TGTGCCAGCAGTTACTCGGGGGAAGATTCACCCCTCCACTTT.

In its sample, this clonotype was seen many times. This chain connects TRBV29-1 to TRBJ2-7; TRBD2 aligns across 13 bases. The CDR3 runs 16 residues. The junction had 6 bases not matched to a gene; V was cut back by 3 bases and J by 1 base. Per the germline V gene, CDR1 is SQVTM and CDR2 is ANQGSEA. The CDR3 DNA reads as TGCAGCGTTGACGGACTAGCGGGAGTAGCGTCCTACGAGCAGTACTTC. It is translated as CSVDGLAGVASYEQYF.

There are many counts of this clonotype. This chain uses TRBV2 with TRBJ2-5, with 7 positions matching TRBD2. Germline assignment: CDR1 SNHLY and CDR2 FYNNEI. V dropped 10 bases and J dropped 4; count of bases not matched to a gene: 6. The length of the CDR3 is 12 residues. The CDR3 spells CATFLAGETQYF. The CDR3, as DNA: TGTGCCACATTTTTAGCGGGAGAGACCCAGTACTTC.

This chain connects TRBV28 to TRBJ1-1, with D possibly matching TRBD1 (6 bases). Looked up from germline, CDR1 is MDHEN and CDR2 is SYDVKM. V was cut by 5 bases and J by 2 bases, with 15 bases left in between. This CDR3 has 15 residues. In nucleotides, the CDR3 is TGTGCCAGCAGTGGACGGGACAAAGGTAACACTGAAGCTTTCTTT. Protein sequence: CASSGRDKGNTEAFF.

This clonotype was seen a handful of times. This rearrangement joins TRBV12-3 or TRBV12-4 to TRBJ1-1, with 7 bases that match TRBD1. The trim removed 5 bases at V and 6 bases at J, leaving 9 bases unmatched. This CDR3 comprises 14 residues. DNA for the CDR3: TGTGCCAGCAGTCAACAGGGGCTCGGGTCTGAAGCTTTCTTT. Its translation is CASSQQGLGSEAFF.

This clonotype was seen a few times. The rearrangement uses TRBV20-1 and TRBJ2-1; the D is unclear. Germline V gene data show CDR1 as DFQATT and CDR2 as SNEGSKA (reference sequence). Deletions cut 4 bases from V and 3 bases from J, with 10 bases between. CDR3 size: 13 residues. CDR3: CSANPRGYNEQFF. The CDR3 coding sequence is TGCAGTGCTAACCCTAGAGGCTACAATGAGCAGTTCTTC.

This clonotype has at least ten counts. The chain employs TRBV12-3 or TRBV12-4 and TRBJ1-1, with D perhaps matching TRBD1 (6 bases). This CDR3 is built from 12 residues. Trimming removed 8 bases from V and 4 bases from J, with 11 bases in between. The CDR3 reads CASGRGATEAFF. The CDR3 DNA sequence: TGTGCCAGCGGCCGGGGGGCCACTGAAGCTTTCTTT.

This clonotype was detected ten times or more. The rearrangement uses TRBV6-5 and TRBJ1-1; 8 bases match TRBD1. The ends lost 2 bases at V and 5 bases at J; junction bases unmatched: 4. The CDR3 is 14 residues long. Germline V gene lookup returns CDR1 MNHEY and CDR2 SVGAGI. CDR3 DNA sequence: TGTGCCAGCAGTTACCCAGGGGGCTGGACTGAAGCTTTCTTT. Its translation: CASSYPGGWTEAFF.

This clonotype was recorded many times. The chain couples TRBV28 to TRBJ1-1; D is possibly TRBD1 (5 bases). Trimming cost V 3 bases and J 1 base, with 15 bases left between them. From germline, CDR1 is MDHEN and CDR2 SYDVKM. The CDR3 is 16 amino acids. The CDR3 loop is CASSFQATGGNTEAFF. CDR3 DNA: TGTGCCAGCAGTTTCCAAGCTACAGGAGGGAACACTGAAGCTTTCTTT.

The chain employs TRBV12-3 or TRBV12-4 and TRBJ1-1; D ambiguous. This CDR3 has 14 residues. V dropped 3 bases and J dropped 1 base, with 9 bases sitting between them. DNA of the CDR3: TGTGCCAGCAGTTTCCGGGCAGGGAACACTGAAGCTTTCTTT. Protein product: CASSFRAGNTEAFF.

This clonotype has a count of ten or more. This sequence joins TRBV20-1 and TRBJ2-7, with 10 bases fitting TRBD1. The CDR3 has 15 amino acids. J lost 7 bases, V lost 3 bases, and 12 bases had no gene match. Germline values: CDR1 DFQATT, CDR2 SNEGSKA (reference sequence). The chain's CDR3 is CSASDPGQGIWEQYF. The CDR3 coding sequence is TGCAGTGCTAGTGATCCGGGACAGGGGATTTGGGAGCAGTACTTC.

This clonotype was recorded at least ten times. This rearrangement joins TRBV7-2 to TRBJ1-1; tentatively, D is TRBD1 (5 bases). CDR3 length: 13 residues. The germline V gene has CDR1 SGHTA and CDR2 FQGNSA. The V and J ends lost 3 bases and 10 bases respectively, with 15 bases between them. Here the CDR3 DNA reads TGTGCCAGCAGCTTTGGGGCGAGGCGAGGAGCTTTCTTT. Residues: CASSFGARRGAFF.

Only a few counts were recorded for this clonotype. J is TRBJ1-5 and V is TRBV18; 8 bases are shared with TRBD1. The CDR3 has 14 residues. CDR1 is KGHSH, CDR2 LQKENI, per germline. V was pared by 5 bases and J by 7 bases, with 7 bases of the junction left unmatched. CDR3 loop: CASSATGEWQPQHF. CDR3 DNA: TGTGCCAGCTCAGCGACAGGGGAGTGGCAGCCCCAGCATTTT.

This clonotype was detected ten times or more. The chain uses TRBV29-1 and TRBJ2-7; D is undetermined. V shed 7 bases and J shed 9 bases, with 16 bases lying between them. CDR1 SQVTM and CDR2 ANQGSEA come from the germline V gene. This CDR3 is built from 11 residues. The CDR3 DNA sequence: TGCAGCGGCTTTACTACTGGCGTGCAGTACTTC. Translated: CSGFTTGVQYF.

This clonotype was seen many times. The V and J genes are TRBV5-1 and TRBJ2-6; D uncertain. With 0 bases removed from V and 1 base from J, the gap between germline ends came to 11 bases. The CDR3 is made up of 17 amino acids. Per germline, CDR1 SGHRS and CDR2 YFSETQ. The CDR3 reads CASSLAGFNSGANVLTF. In DNA form, the CDR3 reads TGCGCCAGCAGCTTGGCGGGCTTCAATTCTGGGGCCAACGTCCTGACTTTC. The variable domain in full, completed from reference TRBV5-1 and TRBJ2-6, reads KAGVTQTPRYLIKTRGQQVTLSCSPISGHRSVSWYQQTPGQGLQFLFEYFSETQRNKGNFPGRFSGRQFSNSRSEMNVSTLELGDSALYLCASSLAGFNSGANVLTFGAGSRLTVL.

V is TRBV30 and J is TRBJ1-2, with 7 nucleotides matching TRBD1. Trimming took 1 base from V and 6 from J; bases not matched to a gene: 11. CDR1 and CDR2 from the germline V gene are GTSNPN and SVGIG (reference sequence). CDR3 length equals 15 residues. CDR3 coding DNA: TGTGCCTGGAGTGAGCTAGGCGGGACAGTGAATGGCTACACCTTC. Protein product: CAWSELGGTVNGYTF.

This clonotype was observed many times. The J gene is TRBJ2-4, the V gene TRBV12-3 or TRBV12-4; D gene uncertain. Trimming left V 3 bases short and J 0 bases short, with 9 bases between. The CDR3 is made up of 15 amino acids. DNA of the CDR3: TGTGCCAGCAGTTTTCAAATCTTAGCCAAAAACATTCAGTACTTC. It specifies CASSFQILAKNIQYF.

V and J are TRBV30 and TRBJ2-6, with unresolved D. The CDR3 covers 15 residues. Deletions cut 1 base from V and 4 bases from J, with 11 bases between. Germline loops: CDR1 GTSNPN, CDR2 SVGIG (reference sequence). CDR3: CAWSGLGGGANVLTF. CDR3 nucleotide sequence: TGTGCCTGGAGTGGGCTCGGTGGGGGGGCCAACGTCCTGACTTTC.